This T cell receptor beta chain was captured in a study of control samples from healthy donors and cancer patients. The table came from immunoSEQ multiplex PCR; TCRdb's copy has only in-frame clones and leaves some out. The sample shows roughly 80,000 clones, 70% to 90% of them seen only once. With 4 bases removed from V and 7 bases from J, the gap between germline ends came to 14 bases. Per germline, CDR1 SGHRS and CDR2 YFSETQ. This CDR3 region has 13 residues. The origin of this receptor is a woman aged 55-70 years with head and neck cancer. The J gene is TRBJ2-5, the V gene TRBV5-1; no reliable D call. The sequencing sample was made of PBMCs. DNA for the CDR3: TGCGCCAGCAGCCGCCGTTGGAATGGGACCCAGTACTTC. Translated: CASSRRWNGTQYF.